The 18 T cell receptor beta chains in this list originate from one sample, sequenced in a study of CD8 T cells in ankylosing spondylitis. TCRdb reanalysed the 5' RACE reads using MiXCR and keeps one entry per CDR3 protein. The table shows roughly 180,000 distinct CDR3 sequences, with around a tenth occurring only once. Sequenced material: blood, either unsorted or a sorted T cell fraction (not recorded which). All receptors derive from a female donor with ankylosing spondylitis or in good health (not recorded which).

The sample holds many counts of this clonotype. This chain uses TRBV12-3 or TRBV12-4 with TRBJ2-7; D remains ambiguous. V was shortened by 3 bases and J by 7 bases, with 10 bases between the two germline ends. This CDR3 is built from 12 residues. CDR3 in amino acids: CASSFSGDEQYF. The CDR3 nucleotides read TGTGCCAGCAGTTTTTCTGGGGATGAGCAGTACTTC.

The CDR3 loop reads CASSLGGGGSREQFF. In DNA form, the CDR3 reads TGTGCCAGCAGCTTAGGAGGGGGCGGGAGCAGGGAGCAGTTCTTC. The chain combines TRBV7-6 with TRBJ2-1, with D possibly called TRBD1 or TRBD2 (7 bases each). The V and J ends lost 1 base and 10 bases respectively, with 17 bases between them. This CDR3 is 15 amino acids long. Germline-derived CDR1 and CDR2 are SGHVS and FNYEAQ.

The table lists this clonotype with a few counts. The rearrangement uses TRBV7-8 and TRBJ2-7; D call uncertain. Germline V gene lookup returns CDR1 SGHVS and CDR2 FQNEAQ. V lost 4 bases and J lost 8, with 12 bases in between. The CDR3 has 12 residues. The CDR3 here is CASSSLGNKQYF. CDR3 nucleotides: TGTGCCAGCAGCTCGTTGGGAAACAAGCAGTACTTC.

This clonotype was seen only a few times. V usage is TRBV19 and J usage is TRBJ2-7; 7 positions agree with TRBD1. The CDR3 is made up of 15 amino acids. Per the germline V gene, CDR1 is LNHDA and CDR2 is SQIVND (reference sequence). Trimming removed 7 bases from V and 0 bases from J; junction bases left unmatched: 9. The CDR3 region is CASKVGTASSYEQYF. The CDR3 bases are TGTGCCAGTAAAGTGGGGACAGCCAGCTCCTACGAGCAGTACTTC.

This CDR3 is CASGLVVPYEQYF. The CDR3 DNA sequence: TGTGCTAGTGGTTTGGTTGTCCCCTACGAGCAGTACTTC. V usage is TRBV12-5 and J usage is TRBJ2-7; D gene uncertain. Per the germline V gene, CDR1 is LGHNT and CDR2 is FRNRAP. V gave up 0 bases and J gave up 2 bases, with 5 bases separating them. The CDR3 covers 13 residues.

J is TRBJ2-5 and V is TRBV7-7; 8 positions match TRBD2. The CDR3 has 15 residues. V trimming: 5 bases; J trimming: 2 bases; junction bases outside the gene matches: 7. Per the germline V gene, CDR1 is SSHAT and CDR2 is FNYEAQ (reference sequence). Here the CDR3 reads CASSLGLAAQETQYF. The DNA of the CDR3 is TGTGCCAGCAGCCTAGGACTAGCAGCACAAGAGACCCAGTACTTC. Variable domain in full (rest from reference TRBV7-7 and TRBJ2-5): GAGVSQSPRYKVTKRGQDVTLRCDPISSHATLYWYQQALGQGPEFLTYFNYEAQPDKSGLPSDRFSAERPEGSISTLTIQRTEQRDSAMYRCASSLGLAAQETQYFGPGTRLLVL.

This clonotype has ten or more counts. CDR3 nucleotides: TGTGCCAGCAGCCAAGGGACAGCTAGCACAGATACGCAGTATTTT. This encodes CASSQGTASTDTQYF. The chain uses TRBV7-3 and TRBJ2-3; 7 bases map to TRBD1. Germline V gene data show CDR1 as SGHTA and CDR2 as FQGTGA. This CDR3 is built from 15 residues. The V segment lost 5 bases and the J segment 0 bases; nucleotides outside the gene matches: 5.

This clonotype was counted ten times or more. This chain's CDR3 is CASSLTSGPTDTQYF. In DNA, the CDR3 is TGCGCCAGCAGCTTGACTAGCGGGCCCACAGATACGCAGTATTTT. The chain links TRBV5-1 to TRBJ2-3; 9 positions agree with TRBD2. Trimming took 1 base from V and 2 from J; bases not matched to a gene: 2. The length of the CDR3 is 15 residues. Germline CDR1 is SGHRS and CDR2 is YFSETQ.

The CDR3 protein is CASSVGVGAGGYTF. The CDR3 nucleotides read TGTGCCAGCAGCGTAGGGGTAGGGGCTGGTGGCTACACCTTC. The chain joins TRBV9 to TRBJ1-2, with D perhaps matching TRBD1 (5 bases). Deletions cut 0 bases from V and 7 bases from J, with 13 bases between. The CDR3 sequence is 14 residues long. Germline CDR1 and CDR2: SGDLS and YYNGEE.

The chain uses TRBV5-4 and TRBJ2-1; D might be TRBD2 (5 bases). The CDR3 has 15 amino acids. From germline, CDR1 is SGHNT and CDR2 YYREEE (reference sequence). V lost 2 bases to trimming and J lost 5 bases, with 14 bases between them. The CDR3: CASSFRWETHNEQFF. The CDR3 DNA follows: TGTGCCAGCAGCTTTAGGTGGGAGACCCACAATGAGCAGTTCTTC.

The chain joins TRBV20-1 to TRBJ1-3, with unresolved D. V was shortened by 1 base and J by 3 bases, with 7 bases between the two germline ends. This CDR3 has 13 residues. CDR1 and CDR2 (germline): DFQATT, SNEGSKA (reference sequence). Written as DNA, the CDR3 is TGCAGTGCTAGAGGCGTCGGTGGAAACACCATATATTTT. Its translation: CSARGVGGNTIYF.

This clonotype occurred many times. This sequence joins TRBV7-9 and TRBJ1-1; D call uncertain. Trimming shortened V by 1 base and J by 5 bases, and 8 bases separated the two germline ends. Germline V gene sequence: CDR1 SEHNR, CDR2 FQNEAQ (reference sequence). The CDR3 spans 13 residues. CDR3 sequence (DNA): TGTGCCAGCAGCTTAGATCCGGGAACTGAAGCTTTCTTT. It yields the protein CASSLDPGTEAFF. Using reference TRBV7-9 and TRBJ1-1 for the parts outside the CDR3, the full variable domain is DTGVSQNPRHKITKRGQNVTFRCDPISEHNRLYWYRQTLGQGPEFLTYFQNEAQLEKSRLLSDRFSAERPKGSFSTLEIQRTEQGDSAMYLCASSLDPGTEAFFGQGTRLTVV.

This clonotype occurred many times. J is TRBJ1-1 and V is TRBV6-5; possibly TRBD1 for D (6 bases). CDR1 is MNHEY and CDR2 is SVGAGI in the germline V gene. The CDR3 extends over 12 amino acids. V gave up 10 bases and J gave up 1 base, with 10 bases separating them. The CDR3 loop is CATQQGNTEAFF. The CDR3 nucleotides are TGTGCCACACAACAGGGGAACACTGAAGCTTTCTTT.

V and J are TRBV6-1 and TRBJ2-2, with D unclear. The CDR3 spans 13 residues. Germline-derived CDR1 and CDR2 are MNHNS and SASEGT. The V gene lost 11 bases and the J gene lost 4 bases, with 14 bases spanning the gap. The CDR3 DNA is TGTGCCTCCCAGGATATGGGCACCGGGGAGCTGTTTTTT. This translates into CASQDMGTGELFF.

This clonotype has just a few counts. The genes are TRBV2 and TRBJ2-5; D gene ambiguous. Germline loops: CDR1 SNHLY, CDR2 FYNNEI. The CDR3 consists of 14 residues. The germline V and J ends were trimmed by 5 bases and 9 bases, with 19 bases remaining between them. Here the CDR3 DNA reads TGTGCCAGCAGTCTCGAGGAGACGGGTATGGCCCAGTACTTC. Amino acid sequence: CASSLEETGMAQYF. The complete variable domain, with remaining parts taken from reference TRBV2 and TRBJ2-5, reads EPEVTQTPSHQVTQMGQEVILRCVPISNHLYFYWYRQILGQKVEFLVSFYNNEISEKSEIFDDQFSVERPDGSNFTLKIRSTKLEDSAMYFCASSLEETGMAQYFGPGTRLLVL.

The CDR3 region is CASKGRDRDSPGNTIYF. DNA for the CDR3: TGTGCCAGCAAGGGGCGGGACCGAGACTCACCTGGAAACACCATATATTTT. The chain combines TRBV7-9 with TRBJ1-3; D perhaps matches TRBD1 (5 bases). The ends were cut back, 7 bases at V and 2 bases at J, with 21 bases in the middle. This CDR3 is 17 amino acids long. Germline loops: CDR1 SEHNR, CDR2 FQNEAQ (reference sequence).

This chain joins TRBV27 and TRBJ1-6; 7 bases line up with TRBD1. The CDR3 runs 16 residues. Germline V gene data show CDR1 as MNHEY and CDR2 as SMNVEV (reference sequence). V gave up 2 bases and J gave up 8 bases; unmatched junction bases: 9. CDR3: CASSLVIGTADSPLHF. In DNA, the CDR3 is TGTGCCAGCAGTTTAGTCATCGGGACAGCCGATTCACCCCTCCACTTT.

CDR3 in DNA: TGTGCCAGCAGCCCTCTAGCGGGTGGTAAAGGGGCAGATACGCAGTATTTT. This encodes CASSPLAGGKGADTQYF. The chain couples TRBV3-1 to TRBJ2-3; 8 nucleotides agree with TRBD2. This CDR3 comprises 17 residues. Trimming took 4 bases from V and 4 from J; bases not matched to a gene: 13. From germline, CDR1 is LGHDT and CDR2 YNNKEL (reference sequence).